The clone carrying this T cell receptor beta chain was recorded only once. As yet, its antigen is unknown. The repertoire was sequenced with immunoSEQ multiplex PCR; TCRdb's copy has only in-frame clones and lacks some. This repertoire shows roughly 2.6 million clones, over 85% found once; its top ten account for 0.11% to 0.15%. With 10 bases removed from V and 13 bases from J, the gap between germline ends came to 16 bases. CDR3 length: 11 amino acids. The germline V gene encodes CDR1 ENHRY and CDR2 SYGVKD. This specimen comes from a study of shared clonotypes between healthy human individuals. Points from the study as a whole: Sampling covered blood only; tissue repertoires likely differ.

Input material: naive CD4+ T cells sorted from blood. Noted subset: CD45RA+ positively selected. This clonotype originated in a man aged 18 to 30 in good health. J is TRBJ2-2 and V is TRBV10-3, with D possibly TRBD2 on 6 matching bases. The CDR3 nucleotides are TGTGCCACCACTCCGGGAGAGGTGCTGTTTTTT. It specifies CATTPGEVLFF.